This entry lists 14 T cell receptor beta chains sequenced from one sample in a study of molecular identifiers for immune sequencing clone quantification. TCRdb redid the calling of the PCR reads with MiXCR, one entry per CDR3 protein. The sample has about 65,000 distinct CDR3 sequences; approximately 17% are singletons. The sequencing input was naive CD8+ T cells from blood, with Jurkat cell RNA spiked in. The subset was: FACS-sorted CD8+CD4-CCR7+CD45RA+ naive T cells. These TCRs come from a human donor in good health. Some libraries in this study had Jurkat cell RNA spiked in.

This clonotype showed up many times. The chain recombines TRBV7-9 with TRBJ2-7, with 9 bases identical to TRBD2. This CDR3 has 16 residues. Germline lookup yields CDR1 SEHNR and CDR2 FQNEAQ (reference sequence). V was pared by 3 bases and J by 2 bases, with 8 bases of the junction left unmatched. The DNA for the CDR3 is TGTGCCAGCAGCTTTGCGCCTAGCGGGATCGCCTACGAGCAGTACTTC. Translated: CASSFAPSGIAYEQYF.

This clonotype was seen a handful of times. The chain carries TRBV9 and TRBJ2-5; 7 bases map to TRBD2. Germline V CDR1 and CDR2: SGDLS, YYNGEE. J gave up 5 bases and V 1 base, and 8 bases lay outside the gene matches. The CDR3 is made up of 15 amino acids. CDR3 DNA sequence: TGTGCCAGCAGCGTACGGGCTAGCGGCACGGAGACCCAGTACTTC. Translating it yields CASSVRASGTETQYF.

The rearrangement uses TRBV6-4 and TRBJ2-2, with a possible D match to TRBD1 (5 bases). The germline gives CDR1 MRHNA, CDR2 SNTAGT. There are 12 residues in the CDR3. V shed 8 bases and J shed 6 bases, with 10 bases lying between them. The CDR3 DNA follows: TGTGCCAGCGCCGAAGGGGCCGGGGAGCTGTTTTTT. Translation: CASAEGAGELFF.

This clonotype was counted at least ten times. This rearrangement joins TRBV29-1 to TRBJ2-7; the D is unclear. The V and J ends lost 5 bases and 0 bases respectively, with 11 bases between them. CDR1 and CDR2 from the germline V gene are SQVTM and ANQGSEA. The CDR3 runs to 13 residues. The CDR3 nucleotides are TGCAGCGTTTTTCCGGAGTCCTCCTACGAGCAGTACTTC. Amino acid sequence: CSVFPESSYEQYF.

On this clonotype itself: One base away lies a much larger clone, so this may be a sequencing read error. The gene calls are TRBV27 and TRBJ1-5, with TRBD1 matching 8 bases. This CDR3 region has 15 residues. Germline assignment: CDR1 MNHEY and CDR2 SMNVEV (reference sequence). J lost 6 bases, V lost 3 bases, and 7 bases had no gene match. The CDR3 coding sequence is TGTGCCAGCAGTTTTAGGGCAGGGGGCTCTCAGCCCCAGCATTTT. Amino acids: CASSFRAGGSQPQHF.

Many counts were recorded for this clonotype. The chain links TRBV7-9 to TRBJ2-1; TRBD2 matches at 8 bases. The V gene end was trimmed by 5 bases and the J gene end by 4 bases; junction bases not matched to a gene: 10. The CDR3 runs to 16 residues. The germline V gene encodes CDR1 SEHNR and CDR2 FQNEAQ (reference sequence). CDR3: CASSPSQAGEYNEQFF. CDR3 DNA sequence: TGTGCCAGCAGCCCCTCTCAAGCGGGAGAGTACAATGAGCAGTTCTTC. The complete variable domain, with remaining parts taken from reference TRBV7-9 and TRBJ2-1, reads DTGVSQNPRHKITKRGQNVTFRCDPISEHNRLYWYRQTLGQGPEFLTYFQNEAQLEKSRLLSDRFSAERPKGSFSTLEIQRTEQGDSAMYLCASSPSQAGEYNEQFFGPGTRLTVL.

Details on this clonotype: Given a much more abundant clone one base away, this may be a read error. The chain joins TRBV29-1 to TRBJ2-1, with a weak D call TRBD1 (9 bases). The V end lost 8 bases, the J end lost 11 bases, and 19 bases lay between the germline ends. CDR1 is SQVTM and CDR2 is ANQGSEA in the germline V gene. The CDR3 runs to 12 residues. The DNA of the CDR3 is TGCAGCCCGAGCGGGGGACAGGGTAAGCAGTTCTTC. Protein product: CSPSGGQGKQFF.

This clonotype has a count of ten or more. V gene TRBV3-1 combines with J gene TRBJ2-1, with D maybe TRBD2 (5 bases). V lost 7 bases and J lost 3, with 7 bases in between. Germline values: CDR1 LGHDT, CDR2 YNNKEL (reference sequence). The CDR3 extends over 12 amino acids. DNA of the CDR3: TGTGCCAGCATAAGCGGCTACAATGAGCAGTTCTTC. Its protein product is CASISGYNEQFF.

This clonotype came up many times. The chain carries TRBV4-2 and TRBJ1-3; possibly TRBD1 for D (6 bases). V lost 4 bases, J lost 6 bases, and 22 bases lay in between. Germline V gene lookup returns CDR1 LGHNA and CDR2 YNFKEQ. The CDR3 contains 17 residues. Written as DNA, the CDR3 is TGTGCCAGCAGCCCTGATACATTCTTGGGACACAAAAACACCATATATTTT. It translates to CASSPDTFLGHKNTIYF.

This clonotype was counted ten times or more. V usage is TRBV27 and J usage is TRBJ2-2; D is unclear. The CDR3 loop spans 15 amino acids. Germline CDR1 and CDR2: MNHEY and SMNVEV (reference sequence). Trimming shortened V by 2 bases and J by 5 bases, and 12 bases separated the two germline ends. The CDR3 DNA reads TGTGCCAGCAGTTTAAGCAGTATGTTAACCGGGGAGCTGTTTTTT. It specifies CASSLSSMLTGELFF.

Details on this clonotype: A much larger clone differs by one base, so this may be a read error. The chain employs TRBV27 and TRBJ2-3; D remains unclear. There are 14 residues in the CDR3. Germline V gene data show CDR1 as MNHEY and CDR2 as SMNVEV (reference sequence). The CDR3 region has the DNA TGTGCCGGCAGTTTATTAGGGAGCACAGATACGCAGTATTTT. This codes for CAGSLLGSTDTQYF.

In this sample, this clonotype turned up many times. The chain carries TRBV20-1 and TRBJ2-7; TRBD2 matches 8 bases. The CDR3 is made up of 13 amino acids. V gave up 2 bases and J gave up 2 bases; unmatched junction bases: 2. Germline assignment: CDR1 DFQATT and CDR2 SNEGSKA (reference sequence). The CDR3 region is CSARSSGTYEQYF. The CDR3 DNA sequence: TGCAGTGCTAGAAGTAGCGGGACCTACGAGCAGTACTTC.

In regard to this clonotype: This may come from a read error, since a much larger clone is one base off. The rearrangement uses TRBV13 and TRBJ2-7; tentatively, D is TRBD1 (6 bases). The CDR3 contains 15 residues. Germline V lookup: CDR1 PRHDT, CDR2 FYEKMQ (reference sequence). The CDR3 is CASSGGQSSSYEQCF. In nucleotides, the CDR3 is TGTGCCAGCAGCGGAGGACAGAGCAGCTCCTACGAGCAGTGCTTC.

There are many counts of this clonotype. The chain recombines TRBV29-1 with TRBJ2-2, with D hard to call. The germline gives CDR1 SQVTM, CDR2 ANQGSEA. The CDR3 runs 12 residues. The V gene lost 5 bases and the J gene lost 4 bases, with 8 bases spanning the gap. The CDR3 DNA sequence: TGCAGCGTTTTCACGGGCACCGGGGAGCTGTTTTTT. It translates to CSVFTGTGELFF.